The present entry profiles one TCR beta chain with its context. Its specificity is not known. Assay runs were performed at deep level. Authors' data handling: Junction-only immunoSEQ sequences carried no quality scores, so filtering differed. The protocol was immunoSEQ multiplex PCR, while the TCRdb copy is restricted to in-frame clones and leaves out a portion. The DNA gave D and trimming, while V, J and clone size come from that table. Of about 2 million clones detected, approximately 95% appear once; the ten largest clones hold about 1.1%. These data belong to a study of shared clonotypes between healthy human individuals. Study results and caveats: Shared clonotypes across all four donors exceeded non-shared ones in generation probability. Naive subsets, compared against memory subsets, generally had larger estimated richness values.

CDR1 is MNHNS, CDR2 SASEGT, per germline. V gave up 3 bases and J gave up 4 bases, with 15 bases separating them. This CDR3 contains 16 residues. Cells designated naive CD8 were CD45RO-negative and were positively selected for CCR7, with terminally differentiated effector memory CD45RA+ cells excluded. What was sequenced was naive CD8+ T cells sorted from blood. The clonotype was recovered from a man aged 18-30 years in good health. The chain combines TRBV6-1 with TRBJ2-2; a weak D match, TRBD2 (7 bases). CDR3 loop: CASSDHWGGRTGELFF. For the CDR3, the DNA is TGTGCCAGCAGTGATCATTGGGGGGGCCGCACCGGGGAGCTGTTTTTT.